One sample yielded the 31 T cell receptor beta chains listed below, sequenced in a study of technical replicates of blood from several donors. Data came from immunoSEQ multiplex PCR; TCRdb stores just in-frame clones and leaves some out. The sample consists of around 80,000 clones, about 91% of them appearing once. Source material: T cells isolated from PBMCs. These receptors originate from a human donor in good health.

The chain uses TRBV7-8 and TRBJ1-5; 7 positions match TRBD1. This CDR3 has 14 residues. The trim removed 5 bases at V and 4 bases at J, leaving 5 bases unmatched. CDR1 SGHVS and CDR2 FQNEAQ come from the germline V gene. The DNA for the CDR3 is TGTGCCAGCAGCGAACGGGACAGTAATCAGCCCCAGCATTTT. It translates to CASSERDSNQPQHF.

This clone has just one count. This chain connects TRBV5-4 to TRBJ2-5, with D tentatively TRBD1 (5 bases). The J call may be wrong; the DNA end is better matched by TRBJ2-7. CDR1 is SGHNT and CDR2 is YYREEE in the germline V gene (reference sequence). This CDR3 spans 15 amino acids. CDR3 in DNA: TGTGCCAGCAGACCTCCCCGGGTCGACAGTTACGAGCAGTACTTC. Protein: CASRPPRVDSYEQYF.

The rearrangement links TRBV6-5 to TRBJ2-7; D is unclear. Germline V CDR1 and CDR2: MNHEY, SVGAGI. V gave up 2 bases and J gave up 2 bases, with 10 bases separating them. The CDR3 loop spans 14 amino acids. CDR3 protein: CASSYRTLAYEQYF. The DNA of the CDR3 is TGTGCCAGCAGTTACCGTACCTTAGCCTACGAGCAGTACTTC.

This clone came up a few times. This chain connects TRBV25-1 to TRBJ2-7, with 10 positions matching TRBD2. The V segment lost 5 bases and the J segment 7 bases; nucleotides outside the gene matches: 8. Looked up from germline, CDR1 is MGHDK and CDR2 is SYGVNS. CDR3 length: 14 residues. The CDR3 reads CASSPVGLAIEQYF. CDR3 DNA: TGTGCCAGCAGTCCGGTGGGACTAGCGATTGAGCAGTACTTC.

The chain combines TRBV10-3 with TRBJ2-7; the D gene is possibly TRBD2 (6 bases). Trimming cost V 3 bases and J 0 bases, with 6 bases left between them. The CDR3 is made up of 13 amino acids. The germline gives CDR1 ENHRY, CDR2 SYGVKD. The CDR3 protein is CAISDGSSYEQYF. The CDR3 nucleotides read TGTGCCATCAGTGACGGGAGCTCCTACGAGCAGTACTTC.

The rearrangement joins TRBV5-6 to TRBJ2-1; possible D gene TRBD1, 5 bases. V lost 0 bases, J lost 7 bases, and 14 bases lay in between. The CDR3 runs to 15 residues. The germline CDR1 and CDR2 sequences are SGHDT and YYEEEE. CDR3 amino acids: CASSLATGGWNEQFF. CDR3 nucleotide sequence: TGTGCCAGCAGCTTGGCCACAGGTGGTTGGAATGAGCAGTTCTTC.

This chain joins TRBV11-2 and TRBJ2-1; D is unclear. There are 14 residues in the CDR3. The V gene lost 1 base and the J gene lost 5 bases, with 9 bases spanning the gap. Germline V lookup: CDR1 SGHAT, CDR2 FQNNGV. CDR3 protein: CASSLVLGHNEQFF. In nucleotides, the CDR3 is TGTGCCAGCAGCTTAGTCCTGGGCCACAATGAGCAGTTCTTC.

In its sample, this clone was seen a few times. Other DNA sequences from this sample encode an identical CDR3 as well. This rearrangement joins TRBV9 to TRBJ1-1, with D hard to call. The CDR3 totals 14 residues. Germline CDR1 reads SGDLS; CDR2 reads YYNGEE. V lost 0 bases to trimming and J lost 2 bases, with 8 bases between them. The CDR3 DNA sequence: TGTGCCAGCAGCGTAGTAGGAGTAAACACTGAAGCTTTCTTT. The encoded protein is CASSVVGVNTEAFF.

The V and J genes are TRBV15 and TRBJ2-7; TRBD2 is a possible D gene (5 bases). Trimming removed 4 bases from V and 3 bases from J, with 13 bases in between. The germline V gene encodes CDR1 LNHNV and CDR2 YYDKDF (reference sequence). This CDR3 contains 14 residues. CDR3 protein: CATSTGSGGYEQYF. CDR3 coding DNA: TGTGCCACCAGCACCGGTTCAGGAGGCTACGAGCAGTACTTC.

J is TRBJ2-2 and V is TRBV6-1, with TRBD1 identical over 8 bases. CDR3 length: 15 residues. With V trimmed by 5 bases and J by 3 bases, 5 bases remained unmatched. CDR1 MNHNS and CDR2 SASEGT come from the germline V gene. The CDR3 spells CASSIGQGYTGELFF. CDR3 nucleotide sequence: TGTGCCAGCAGTATCGGACAGGGTTACACCGGGGAGCTGTTTTTT.

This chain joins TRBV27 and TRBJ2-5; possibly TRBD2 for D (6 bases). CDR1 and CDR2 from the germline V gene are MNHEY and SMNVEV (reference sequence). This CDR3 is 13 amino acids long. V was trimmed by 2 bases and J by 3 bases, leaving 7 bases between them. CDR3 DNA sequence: TGTGCCAGCAGTTTAGGCGGGGAAGAGACCCAGTACTTC. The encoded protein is CASSLGGEETQYF.

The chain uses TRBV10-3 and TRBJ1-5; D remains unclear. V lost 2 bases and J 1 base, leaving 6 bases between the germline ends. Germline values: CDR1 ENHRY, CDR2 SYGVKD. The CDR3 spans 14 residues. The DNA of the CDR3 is TGTGCCATCAGTGAGGGCACGAGCAATCAGCCCCAGCATTTT. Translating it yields CAISEGTSNQPQHF.

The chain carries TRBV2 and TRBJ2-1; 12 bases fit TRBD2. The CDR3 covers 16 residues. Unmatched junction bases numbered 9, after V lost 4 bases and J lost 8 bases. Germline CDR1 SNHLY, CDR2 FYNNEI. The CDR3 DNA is TGTGCCAGCAGTGGACTTGCTAGCGGGAGGGTAGATGAGCAGTTCTTC. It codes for CASSGLASGRVDEQFF.

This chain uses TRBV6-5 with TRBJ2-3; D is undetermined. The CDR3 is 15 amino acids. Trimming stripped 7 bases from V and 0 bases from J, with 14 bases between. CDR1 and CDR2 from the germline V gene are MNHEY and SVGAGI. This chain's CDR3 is CASTLRPSSTDTQYF. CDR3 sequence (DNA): TGTGCCAGCACTTTGCGGCCCAGTAGCACAGATACGCAGTATTTT.

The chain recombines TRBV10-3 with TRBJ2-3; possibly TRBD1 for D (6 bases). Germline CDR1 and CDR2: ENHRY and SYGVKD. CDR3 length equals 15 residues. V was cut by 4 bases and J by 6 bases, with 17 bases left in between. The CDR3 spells CAISASGDTGDTQYF. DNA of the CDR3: TGTGCCATCAGTGCCTCAGGGGATACGGGCGATACGCAGTATTTT.

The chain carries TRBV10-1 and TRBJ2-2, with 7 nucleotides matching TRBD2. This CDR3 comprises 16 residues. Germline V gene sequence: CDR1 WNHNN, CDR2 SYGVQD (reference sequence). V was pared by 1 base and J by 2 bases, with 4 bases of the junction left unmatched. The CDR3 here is CASSELGRGNTGELFF. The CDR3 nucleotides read TGCGCCAGCAGTGAGTTGGGGAGGGGAAACACCGGGGAGCTGTTTTTT.

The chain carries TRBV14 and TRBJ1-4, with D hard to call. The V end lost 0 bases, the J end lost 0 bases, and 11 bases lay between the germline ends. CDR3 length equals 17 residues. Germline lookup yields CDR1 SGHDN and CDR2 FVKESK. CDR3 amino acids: CASSQEGRRPTNEKLFF. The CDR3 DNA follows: TGTGCCAGCAGCCAAGAGGGGAGACGGCCAACTAATGAAAAACTGTTTTTT.

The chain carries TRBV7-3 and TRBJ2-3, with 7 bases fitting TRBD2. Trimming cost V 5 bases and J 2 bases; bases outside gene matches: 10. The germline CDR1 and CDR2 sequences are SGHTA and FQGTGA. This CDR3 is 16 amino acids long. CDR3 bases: TGTGCCAGCAGCACTGGGGGAGCGGGATTCACAGATACGCAGTATTTT. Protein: CASSTGGAGFTDTQYF.

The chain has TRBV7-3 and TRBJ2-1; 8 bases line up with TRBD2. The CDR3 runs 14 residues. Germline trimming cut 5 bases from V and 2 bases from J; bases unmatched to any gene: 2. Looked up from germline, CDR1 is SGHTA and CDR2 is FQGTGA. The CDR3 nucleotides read TGTGCCAGCAGCCTGGGACTAGCCTACAATGAGCAGTTCTTC. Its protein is CASSLGLAYNEQFF.

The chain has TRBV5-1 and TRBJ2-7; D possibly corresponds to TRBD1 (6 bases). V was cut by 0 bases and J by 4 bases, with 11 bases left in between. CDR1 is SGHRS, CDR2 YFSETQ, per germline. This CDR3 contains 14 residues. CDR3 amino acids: CASSLASGDYEQYF. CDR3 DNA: TGCGCCAGCAGCTTGGCCTCAGGGGATTACGAGCAGTACTTC.

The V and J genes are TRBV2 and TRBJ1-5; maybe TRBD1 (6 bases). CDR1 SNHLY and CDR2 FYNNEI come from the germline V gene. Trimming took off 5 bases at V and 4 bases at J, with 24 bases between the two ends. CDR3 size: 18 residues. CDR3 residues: CASSFQDPSQGLNQPQHF. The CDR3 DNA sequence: TGTGCCAGCAGTTTCCAAGACCCCTCGCAGGGGTTGAATCAGCCCCAGCATTTT.

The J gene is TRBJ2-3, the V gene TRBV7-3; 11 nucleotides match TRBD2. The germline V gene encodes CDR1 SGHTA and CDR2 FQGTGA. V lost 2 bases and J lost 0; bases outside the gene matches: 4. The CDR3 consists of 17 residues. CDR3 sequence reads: CASSLGTSGSSTDTQYF. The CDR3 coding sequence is TGTGCCAGCAGCTTAGGGACTAGCGGATCTAGCACAGATACGCAGTATTTT.

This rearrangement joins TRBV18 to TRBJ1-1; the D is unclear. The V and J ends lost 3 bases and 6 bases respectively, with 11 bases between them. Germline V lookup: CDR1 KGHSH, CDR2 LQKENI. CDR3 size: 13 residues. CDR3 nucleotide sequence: TGTGCCAGCTCACCTCCCCCTGGAGCTGAAGCTTTCTTT. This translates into CASSPPPGAEAFF.

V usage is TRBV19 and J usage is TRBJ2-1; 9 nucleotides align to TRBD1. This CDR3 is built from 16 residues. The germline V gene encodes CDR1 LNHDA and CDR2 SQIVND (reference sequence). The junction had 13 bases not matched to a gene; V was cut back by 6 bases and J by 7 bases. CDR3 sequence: CASSASRDRVGNEQFF. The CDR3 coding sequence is TGTGCCAGTAGCGCTTCCCGGGACAGGGTAGGTAATGAGCAGTTCTTC.

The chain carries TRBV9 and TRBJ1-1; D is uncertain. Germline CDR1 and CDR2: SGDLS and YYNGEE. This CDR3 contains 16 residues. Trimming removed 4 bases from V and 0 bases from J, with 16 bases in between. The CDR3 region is CASSPRRAEMNTEAFF. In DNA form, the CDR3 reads TGTGCCAGCAGCCCCCGGCGGGCAGAGATGAACACTGAAGCTTTCTTT.

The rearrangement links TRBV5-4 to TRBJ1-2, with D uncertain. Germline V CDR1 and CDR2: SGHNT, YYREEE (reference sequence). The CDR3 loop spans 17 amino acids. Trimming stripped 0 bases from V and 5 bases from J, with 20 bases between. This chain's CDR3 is CASSLGKAVEGQYGYTF. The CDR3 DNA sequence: TGTGCCAGCAGCTTGGGAAAGGCAGTTGAGGGCCAGTATGGCTACACCTTC. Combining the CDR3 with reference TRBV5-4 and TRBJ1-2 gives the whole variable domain ETGVTQSPTHLIKTRGQQVTLRCSSQSGHNTVSWYQQALGQGPQFIFQYYREEENGRGNFPPRFSGLQFPNYSSELNVNALELDDSALYLCASSLGKAVEGQYGYTFGSGTRLTVV.

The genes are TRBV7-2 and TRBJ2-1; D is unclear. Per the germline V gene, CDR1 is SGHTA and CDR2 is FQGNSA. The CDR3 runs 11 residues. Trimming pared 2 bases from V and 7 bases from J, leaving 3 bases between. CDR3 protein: CASSLINEQFF. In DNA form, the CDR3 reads TGTGCCAGCAGCTTAATAAATGAGCAGTTCTTC. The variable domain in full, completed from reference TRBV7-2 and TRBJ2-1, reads GAGVSQSPSNKVTEKGKDVELRCDPISGHTALYWYRQSLGQGLEFLIYFQGNSAPDKSGLPSDRFSAERTGGSVSTLTIQRTQQEDSAVYLCASSLINEQFFGPGTRLTVL.

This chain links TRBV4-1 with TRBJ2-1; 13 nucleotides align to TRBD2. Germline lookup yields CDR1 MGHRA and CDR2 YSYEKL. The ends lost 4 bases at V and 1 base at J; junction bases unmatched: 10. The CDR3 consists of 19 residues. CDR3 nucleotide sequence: TGCGCCAGCAGCCTACTCCCCGGGACTAGCGGGACGTCCTACAATGAGCAGTTCTTC. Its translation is CASSLLPGTSGTSYNEQFF.

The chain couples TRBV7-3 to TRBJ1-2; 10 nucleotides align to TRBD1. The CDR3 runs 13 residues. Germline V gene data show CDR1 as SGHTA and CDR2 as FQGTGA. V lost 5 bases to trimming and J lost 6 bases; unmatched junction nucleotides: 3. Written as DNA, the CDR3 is TGTGCCAGCAGCCTAGGGACAGGGGATGGCTACACCTTC. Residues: CASSLGTGDGYTF.

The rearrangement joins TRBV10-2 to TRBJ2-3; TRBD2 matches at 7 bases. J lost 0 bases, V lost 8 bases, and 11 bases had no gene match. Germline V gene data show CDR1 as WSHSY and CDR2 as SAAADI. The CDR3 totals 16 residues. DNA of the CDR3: TGCGCCAGCTGGGCGGGAGCTCGTATTAGCACAGATACGCAGTATTTT. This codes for CASWAGARISTDTQYF.

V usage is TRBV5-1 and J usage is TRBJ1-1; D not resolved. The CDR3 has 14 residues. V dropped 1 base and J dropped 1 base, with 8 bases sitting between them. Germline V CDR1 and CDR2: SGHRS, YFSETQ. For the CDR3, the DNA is TGCGCCAGCAGCTTGAAGAGGGAGAACACTGAAGCTTTCTTT. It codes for CASSLKRENTEAFF.